The TCR beta chain under discussion was sequenced for a study of shared clonotypes between healthy human individuals. Overall study results and limits: Depth was large, yet rarefaction showed that sorted-subset sequencing was incomplete. The generation probabilities recorded for non-shared clonotypes fell below those of clonotypes shared by all four donors.

Some clones are missing from TCRdb's copy, which holds only in-frame ones; the method was immunoSEQ multiplex PCR. The table records around 2.3 million clones, around 95% of them present only once. The V and J ends lost 3 bases and 7 bases, in that order; junction bases with no gene match: 8. This CDR3 has 15 amino acids. Germline CDR1 is MNHEY and CDR2 is SMNVEV (reference sequence). With regard to this clone: What it recognizes is unknown.

Sequencing used naive CD4+ T cells sorted from blood. Subset in this sample: CD45RA+ positively selected. This sequence was found in a man aged 18 to 30 in good health. The chain has TRBV27 and TRBJ1-5, with TRBD1 identical over 8 bases. The CDR3 here is CASSFRGTGQQPQHF. The CDR3 DNA reads TGTGCCAGCAGTTTCCGCGGGACAGGCCAACAGCCCCAGCATTTT.